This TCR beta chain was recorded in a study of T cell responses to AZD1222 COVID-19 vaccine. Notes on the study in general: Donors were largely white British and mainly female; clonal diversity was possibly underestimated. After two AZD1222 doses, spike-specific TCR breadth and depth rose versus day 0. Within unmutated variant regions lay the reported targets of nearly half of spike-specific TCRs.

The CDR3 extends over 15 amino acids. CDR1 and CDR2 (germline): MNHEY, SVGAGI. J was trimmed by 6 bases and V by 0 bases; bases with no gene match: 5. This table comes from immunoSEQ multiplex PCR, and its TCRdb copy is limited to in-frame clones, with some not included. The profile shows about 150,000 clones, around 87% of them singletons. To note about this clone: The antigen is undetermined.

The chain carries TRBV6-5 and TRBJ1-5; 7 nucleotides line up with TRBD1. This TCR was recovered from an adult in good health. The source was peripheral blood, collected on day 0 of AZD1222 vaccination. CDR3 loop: CASSYSQGESQPQHF. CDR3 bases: TGTGCCAGCAGTTACTCTCAGGGGGAGAGTCAGCCCCAGCATTTT.